This T cell receptor beta chain stems from a study of cytomegalovirus exposure and HLA in healthy donors. TCRdb keeps only in-frame clones here, not all; method: immunoSEQ multiplex PCR. Of roughly 100,000 clones in the sample, 85% are singletons; the top ten hold 20%. Germline V gene data show CDR1 as LNHDA and CDR2 as SQIVND (reference sequence). The ends were cut back, 4 bases at V and 3 bases at J, with 12 bases in the middle. The CDR3 has 15 residues. V and J are TRBV19 and TRBJ1-4; a possible D gene is TRBD1 (6 bases). Sequencing used PBMCs. The clonotype was recovered from a man aged 18 to 30 in good health and CMV-seropositive. CDR3 region: CASSSNRVANEKLFF. CDR3 nucleotides: TGTGCCAGTAGTAGTAACAGGGTGGCTAATGAAAAACTGTTTTTT.